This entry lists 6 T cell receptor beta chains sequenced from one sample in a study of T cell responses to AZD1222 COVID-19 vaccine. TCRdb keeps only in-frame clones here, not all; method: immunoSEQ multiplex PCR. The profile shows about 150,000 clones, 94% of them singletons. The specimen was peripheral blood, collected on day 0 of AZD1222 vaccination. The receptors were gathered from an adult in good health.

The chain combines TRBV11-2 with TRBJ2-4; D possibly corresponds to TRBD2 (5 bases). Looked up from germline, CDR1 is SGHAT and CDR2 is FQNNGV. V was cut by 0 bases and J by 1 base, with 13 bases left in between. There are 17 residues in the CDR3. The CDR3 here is CASSLDYERVAKNIQYF. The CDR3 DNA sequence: TGTGCCAGCAGCTTAGATTATGAGAGGGTGGCCAAAAACATTCAGTACTTC.

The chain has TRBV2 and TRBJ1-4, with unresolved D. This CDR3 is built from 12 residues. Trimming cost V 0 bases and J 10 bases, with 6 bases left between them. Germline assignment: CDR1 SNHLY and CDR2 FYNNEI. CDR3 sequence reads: CASSEALGKLFF. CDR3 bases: TGTGCCAGCAGTGAAGCGCTAGGAAAACTGTTTTTT.

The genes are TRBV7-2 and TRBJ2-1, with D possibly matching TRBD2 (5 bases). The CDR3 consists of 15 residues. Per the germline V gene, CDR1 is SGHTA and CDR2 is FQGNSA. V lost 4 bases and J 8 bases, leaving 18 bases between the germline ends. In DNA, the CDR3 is TGTGCCAGCAGCTCCCTCTATCGTGGAGGTGATGAGCAGTTCTTC. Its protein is CASSSLYRGGDEQFF.

CDR3 bases: TGCGCCAGCAGCTTTATCAGCGCAAACACCGGGGAGCTGTTTTTT. This sequence encodes CASSFISANTGELFF. V usage is TRBV5-1 and J usage is TRBJ2-2; D gene uncertain. Between the trimmed V and J ends, which lost 2 bases and 2 bases, there was a span of 10 bases. This CDR3 has 15 residues. Germline-derived CDR1 and CDR2 are SGHRS and YFSETQ.

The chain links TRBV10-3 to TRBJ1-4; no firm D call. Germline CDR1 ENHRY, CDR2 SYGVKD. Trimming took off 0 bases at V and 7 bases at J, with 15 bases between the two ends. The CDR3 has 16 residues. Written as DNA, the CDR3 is TGTGCCATCAGTGAGTCCCTGTTGGGCACGGGTGAAAAACTGTTTTTT. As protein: CAISESLLGTGEKLFF.

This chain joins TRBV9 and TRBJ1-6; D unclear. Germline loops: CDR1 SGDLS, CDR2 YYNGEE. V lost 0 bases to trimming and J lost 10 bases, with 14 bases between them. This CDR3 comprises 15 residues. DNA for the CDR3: TGTGCCAGCAGCGTAGATGGGTCCGTTGGATCACCCCTCCACTTT. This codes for CASSVDGSVGSPLHF.